This T cell receptor beta chain was captured by sequencing in a study of monozygotic twins with inflammatory bowel disease. Study-wide results and caveats: IBD patients exhibited fewer clonotypes shared with other individuals than healthy twins, particularly with disease activity.

With eight separate reactions per sample, the authors made cDNA. Template switching introduced UMIs that contain a 6-nucleotide sample barcode. Reprocessing the 5' RACE reads, TCRdb reports a single entry for every CDR3 protein and omits DNA. The sample has fewer than 450,000 distinct CDR3 sequences; the top ten hold 2.5% to 3%. Notes on this clonotype: As yet, its antigen is unknown.

Staff drew a roughly 2.5 ml blood sample from each donor. CDR3 length: 12 residues. Germline-derived CDR1 and CDR2 are SGHTA and FQGNSA. The clonotype was recovered from a human donor with ulcerative colitis or Crohn's disease, or a healthy co-twin of an affected twin (not recorded which). The sample was blood. The V gene is TRBV7-2, the J gene TRBJ2-7; checking the TCRdb D call of TRBD1 is not possible without DNA. The CDR3 protein is CASSLGTIGQYF.